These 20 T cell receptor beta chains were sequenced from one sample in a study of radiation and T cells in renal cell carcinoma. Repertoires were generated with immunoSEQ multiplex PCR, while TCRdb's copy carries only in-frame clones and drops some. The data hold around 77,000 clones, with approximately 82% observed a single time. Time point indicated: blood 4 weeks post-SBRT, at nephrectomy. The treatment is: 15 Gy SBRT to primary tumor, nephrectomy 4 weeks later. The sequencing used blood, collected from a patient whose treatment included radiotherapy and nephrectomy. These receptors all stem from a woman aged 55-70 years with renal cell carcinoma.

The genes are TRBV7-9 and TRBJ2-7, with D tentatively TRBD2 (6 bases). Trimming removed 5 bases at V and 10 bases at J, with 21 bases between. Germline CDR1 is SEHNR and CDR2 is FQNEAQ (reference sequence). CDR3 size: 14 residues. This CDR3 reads CASSLIGTGVRQYF. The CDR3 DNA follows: TGTGCCAGCAGCCTAATCGGGACTGGCGTACGCCAGTACTTC. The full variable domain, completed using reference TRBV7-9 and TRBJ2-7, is DTGVSQNPRHKITKRGQNVTFRCDPISEHNRLYWYRQTLGQGPEFLTYFQNEAQLEKSRLLSDRFSAERPKGSFSTLEIQRTEQGDSAMYLCASSLIGTGVRQYFGPGTRLTVT.

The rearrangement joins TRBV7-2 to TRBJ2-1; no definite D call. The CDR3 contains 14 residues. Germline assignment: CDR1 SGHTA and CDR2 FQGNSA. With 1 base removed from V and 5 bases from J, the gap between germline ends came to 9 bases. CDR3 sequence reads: CASSLGLLNNEQFF. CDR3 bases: TGTGCCAGCAGCTTAGGACTTCTCAACAATGAGCAGTTCTTC.

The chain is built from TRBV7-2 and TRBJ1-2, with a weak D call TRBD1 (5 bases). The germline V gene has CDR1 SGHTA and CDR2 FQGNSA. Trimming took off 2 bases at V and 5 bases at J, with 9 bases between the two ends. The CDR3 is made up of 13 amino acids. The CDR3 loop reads CASSLQSGYGYTF. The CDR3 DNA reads TGTGCCAGCAGCTTACAGTCAGGGTATGGCTACACCTTC. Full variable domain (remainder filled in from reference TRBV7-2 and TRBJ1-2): GAGVSQSPSNKVTEKGKDVELRCDPISGHTALYWYRQSLGQGLEFLIYFQGNSAPDKSGLPSDRFSAERTGGSVSTLTIQRTQQEDSAVYLCASSLQSGYGYTFGSGTRLTVV.

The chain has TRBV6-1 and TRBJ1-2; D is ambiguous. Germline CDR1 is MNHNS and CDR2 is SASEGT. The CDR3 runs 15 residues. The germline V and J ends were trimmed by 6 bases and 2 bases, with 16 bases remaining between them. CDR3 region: CASRDPGGGNYGYTF. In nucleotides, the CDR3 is TGTGCCAGCAGGGATCCGGGAGGTGGGAACTATGGCTACACCTTC.

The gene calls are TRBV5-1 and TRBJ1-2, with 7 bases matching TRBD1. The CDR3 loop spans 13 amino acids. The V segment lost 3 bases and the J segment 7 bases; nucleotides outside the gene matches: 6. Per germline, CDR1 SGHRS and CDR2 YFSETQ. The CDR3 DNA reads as TGCGCCAGCAGCTCACAGGGGAGGGGTGGCTACACCTTC. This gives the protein CASSSQGRGGYTF.

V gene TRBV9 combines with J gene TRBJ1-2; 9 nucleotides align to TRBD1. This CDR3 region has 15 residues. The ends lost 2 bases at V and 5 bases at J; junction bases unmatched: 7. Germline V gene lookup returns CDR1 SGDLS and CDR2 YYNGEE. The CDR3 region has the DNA TGTGCCAGCAGCGTCGCCGGGACAGGGCAATATGGCTACACCTTC. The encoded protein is CASSVAGTGQYGYTF.

The CDR3 DNA sequence: TGTGCCAGCAGCCATGGCTCGGGGGAGGTTTACAATGAGCAGTTCTTC. Amino acid sequence: CASSHGSGEVYNEQFF. V and J are TRBV4-2 and TRBJ2-1, with D possibly matching TRBD2 (6 bases). Germline-derived CDR1 and CDR2 are LGHNA and YNFKEQ. The V gene lost 3 bases and the J gene lost 4 bases, with 16 bases spanning the gap. The CDR3 totals 16 residues.

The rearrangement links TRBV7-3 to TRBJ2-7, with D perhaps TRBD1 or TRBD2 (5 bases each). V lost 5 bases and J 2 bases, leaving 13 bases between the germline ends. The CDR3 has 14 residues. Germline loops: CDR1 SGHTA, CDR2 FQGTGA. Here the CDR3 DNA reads TGTGCCAGCAGCGCCGGGGACGGTCCCTACGAGCAGTACTTC. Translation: CASSAGDGPYEQYF.

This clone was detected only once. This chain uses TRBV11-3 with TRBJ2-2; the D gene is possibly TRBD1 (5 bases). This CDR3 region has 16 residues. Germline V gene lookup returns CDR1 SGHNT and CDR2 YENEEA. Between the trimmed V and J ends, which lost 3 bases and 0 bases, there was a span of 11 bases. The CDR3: CASSFQQESNTGELFF. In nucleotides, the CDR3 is TGTGCCAGCAGCTTTCAACAGGAATCGAACACCGGGGAGCTGTTTTTT. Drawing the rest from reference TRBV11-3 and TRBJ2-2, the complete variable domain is EAGVVQSPRYKIIEKKQPVAFWCNPISGHNTLYWYLQNLGQGPELLIRYENEEAVDDSQLPKDRFSAERLKGVDSTLKIQPAELGDSAVYLCASSFQQESNTGELFFGEGSRLTVL.

The CDR3 reads CASSTRDRGPGELFF. For the CDR3, the DNA is TGTGCCAGCAGCACCCGGGACAGGGGTCCCGGGGAGCTGTTTTTT. The J gene is TRBJ2-2, the V gene TRBV11-3; 10 bases agree with TRBD1. The V and J ends lost 5 bases and 6 bases, in that order; junction bases with no gene match: 6. CDR1 is SGHNT, CDR2 YENEEA, per germline. The length of the CDR3 is 15 residues.

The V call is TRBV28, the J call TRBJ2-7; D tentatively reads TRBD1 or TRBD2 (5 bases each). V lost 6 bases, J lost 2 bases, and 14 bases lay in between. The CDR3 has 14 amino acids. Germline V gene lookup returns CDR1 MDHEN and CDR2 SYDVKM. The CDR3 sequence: CASSLGTATYEQYF. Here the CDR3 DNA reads TGTGCCAGCAGCCTAGGGACGGCTACCTACGAGCAGTACTTC.

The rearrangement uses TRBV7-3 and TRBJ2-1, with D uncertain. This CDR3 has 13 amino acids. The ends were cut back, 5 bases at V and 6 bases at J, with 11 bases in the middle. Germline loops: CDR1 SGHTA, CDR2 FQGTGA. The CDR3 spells CASSQSLLNEQFF. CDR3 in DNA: TGTGCCAGCAGCCAAAGTCTCCTCAATGAGCAGTTCTTC.

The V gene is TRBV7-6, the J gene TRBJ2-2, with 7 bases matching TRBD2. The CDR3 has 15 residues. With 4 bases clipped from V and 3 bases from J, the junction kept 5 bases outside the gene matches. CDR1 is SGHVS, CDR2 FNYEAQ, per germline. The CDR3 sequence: CASSSLARDTGELFF. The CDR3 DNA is TGTGCCAGCAGCTCACTAGCGAGAGACACCGGGGAGCTGTTTTTT.

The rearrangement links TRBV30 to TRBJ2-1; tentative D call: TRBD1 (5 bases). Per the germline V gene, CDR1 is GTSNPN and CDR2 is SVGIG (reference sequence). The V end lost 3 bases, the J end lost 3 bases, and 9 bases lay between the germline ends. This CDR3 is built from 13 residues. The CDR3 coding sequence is TGTGCCTGGAGAATTCAGGGCTACAATGAGCAGTTCTTC. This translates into CAWRIQGYNEQFF.

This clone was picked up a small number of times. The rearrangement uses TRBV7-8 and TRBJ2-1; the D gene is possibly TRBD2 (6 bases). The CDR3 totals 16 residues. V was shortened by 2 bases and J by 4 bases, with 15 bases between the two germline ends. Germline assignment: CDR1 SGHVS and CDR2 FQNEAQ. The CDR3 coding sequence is TGTGCCAGCAGCTTACGGGACTTAGGTCGGTACAATGAGCAGTTCTTC. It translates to CASSLRDLGRYNEQFF. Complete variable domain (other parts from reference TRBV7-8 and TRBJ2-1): GAGVSQSPRYKVAKRGQDVALRCDPISGHVSLFWYQQALGQGPEFLTYFQNEAQLDKSGLPSDRFFAERPEGSVSTLKIQRTQQEDSAVYLCASSLRDLGRYNEQFFGPGTRLTVL.

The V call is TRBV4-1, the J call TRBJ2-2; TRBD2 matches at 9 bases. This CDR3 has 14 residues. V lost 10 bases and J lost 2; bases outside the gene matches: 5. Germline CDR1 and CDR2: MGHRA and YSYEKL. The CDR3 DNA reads TGCGCCACTCAGCGGGGGGCAAACACCGGGGAGCTGTTTTTT. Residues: CATQRGANTGELFF.

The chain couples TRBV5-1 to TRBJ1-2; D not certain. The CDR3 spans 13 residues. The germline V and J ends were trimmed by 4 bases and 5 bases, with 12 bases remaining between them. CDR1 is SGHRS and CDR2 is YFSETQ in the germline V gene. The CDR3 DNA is TGCGCCAGCAGCGAGGCGGCTACTTATGGCTACACCTTC. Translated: CASSEAATYGYTF. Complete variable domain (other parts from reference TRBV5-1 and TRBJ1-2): KAGVTQTPRYLIKTRGQQVTLSCSPISGHRSVSWYQQTPGQGLQFLFEYFSETQRNKGNFPGRFSGRQFSNSRSEMNVSTLELGDSALYLCASSEAATYGYTFGSGTRLTVV.

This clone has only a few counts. The CDR3 loop reads CASSLRNMETQYF. CDR3 in DNA: TGTGCCAGCAGCTTGCGCAATATGGAGACCCAGTACTTC. The rearrangement links TRBV5-6 to TRBJ2-5; D not resolved. In germline, CDR1 is SGHDT, CDR2 YYEEEE. The V end lost 1 base, the J end lost 5 bases, and 9 bases lay between the germline ends. CDR3 size: 13 residues.

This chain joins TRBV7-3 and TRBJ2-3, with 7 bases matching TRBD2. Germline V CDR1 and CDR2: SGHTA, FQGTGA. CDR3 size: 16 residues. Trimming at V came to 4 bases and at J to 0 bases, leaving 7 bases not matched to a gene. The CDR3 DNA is TGTGCCAGCAGCTCACATTCTAGCGGAAGCACAGATACGCAGTATTTT. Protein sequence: CASSSHSSGSTDTQYF.

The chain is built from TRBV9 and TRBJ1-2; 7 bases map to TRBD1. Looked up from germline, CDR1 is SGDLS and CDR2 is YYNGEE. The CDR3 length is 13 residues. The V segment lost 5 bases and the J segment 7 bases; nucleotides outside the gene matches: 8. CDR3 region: CASSVDRMGGYTF. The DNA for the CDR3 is TGTGCCAGCAGTGTGGACAGGATGGGTGGCTACACCTTC.